This TCR beta chain was retrieved from a study of blood T cell repertoires in COVID-19. Across the whole study: Material from acute and convalescent COVID-19 was sourced from the United States, Italy and Spain.

Study processing details: Reference gene primer amplification in the assay estimated nucleated cell counts. Data came from immunoSEQ multiplex PCR; TCRdb stores just in-frame clones and leaves some out. The V and J calls and clone size were taken over from that table, and D and trimming were inferred from the DNA. The top ten clones hold 10% of a sample with 140,000 or so clones, 75% to 85% of them seen once. The germline V gene encodes CDR1 SEHNR and CDR2 FQNEAQ (reference sequence). The J segment lost 5 bases and the V segment lost 4 bases, leaving 9 bases of the junction unmatched. The CDR3 is 16 amino acids.

The chain uses TRBV7-9 and TRBJ1-2; 11 nucleotides match TRBD1. Sequencing was carried out using peripheral blood. The source is a man aged 55 to 70 with active or convalescent COVID-19. The CDR3 bases are TGTGCCAGCAGCTCCCTTGGACAGGGGGCTTGGTATGGCTACACCTTC. Its translation is CASSSLGQGAWYGYTF. The entire variable domain, with the rest obtained from reference TRBV7-9 and TRBJ1-2, is as follows: DTGVSQNPRHKITKRGQNVTFRCDPISEHNRLYWYRQTLGQGPEFLTYFQNEAQLEKSRLLSDRFSAERPKGSFSTLEIQRTEQGDSAMYLCASSSLGQGAWYGYTFGSGTRLTVV.